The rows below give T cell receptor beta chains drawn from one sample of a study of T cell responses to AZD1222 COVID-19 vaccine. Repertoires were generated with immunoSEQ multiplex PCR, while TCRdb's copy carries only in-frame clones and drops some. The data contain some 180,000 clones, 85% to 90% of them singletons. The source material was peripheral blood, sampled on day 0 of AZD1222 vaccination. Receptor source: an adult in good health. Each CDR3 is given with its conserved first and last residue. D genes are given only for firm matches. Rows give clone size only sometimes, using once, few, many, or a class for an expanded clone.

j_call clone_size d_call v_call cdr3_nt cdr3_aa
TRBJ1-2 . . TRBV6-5 TGTGCCAGCAGCCCCCGGGCGGGGACGGGCTATGGCTACACCTTC CASSPRAGTGYGYTF
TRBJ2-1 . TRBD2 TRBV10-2 TGCGCCAGCAGACCGACTAGCTTGAATGAGCAGTTCTTC CASRPTSLNEQFF
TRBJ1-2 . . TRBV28 TGTGCCACCAGGGTCCGCTATGGCTACACCTTC CATRVRYGYTF
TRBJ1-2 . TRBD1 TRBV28 TGTGCCAGCAGACACGACAGGGGCCGGTATGGCTACACCTTC CASRHDRGRYGYTF
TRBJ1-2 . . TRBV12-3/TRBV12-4 TGTGCCAGCAGTCCGGACTGGGACTATGGCTACACCTTC CASSPDWDYGYTF
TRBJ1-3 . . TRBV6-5 TGTGCCAGCAGTTATCAGGGTAGACCTGGAAACACCATATATTTT CASSYQGRPGNTIYF
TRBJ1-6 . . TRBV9 TGTGCCAGCAGCCCTAGCGTGGGGAATAATTCACCCCTCCACTTT CASSPSVGNNSPLHF
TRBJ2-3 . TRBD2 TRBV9 TGTGCCAGCAGCGCCGGCCGGACTAGCGGAAGCACAGATACGCAGTATTTT CASSAGRTSGSTDTQYF
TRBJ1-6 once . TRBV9 TGTGCCAGCAGTTCGGGACTGCCTAATTCACCCCTCCACTTT CASSSGLPNSPLHF
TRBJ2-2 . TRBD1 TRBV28 TGTGCCAGCAGTTTCGCGGGTCTGGGAACAGGGGTGAACACCGGGGAGCTGTTTTTT CASSFAGLGTGVNTGELFF
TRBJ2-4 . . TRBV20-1 TGCAGTGCTAGAAGCCAAAACATTCAGTACTTC CSARSQNIQYF
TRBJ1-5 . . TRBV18 TGTGCCAGCTCACTGCAGGGCGGGAGTCAGCCCCAGCATTTT CASSLQGGSQPQHF
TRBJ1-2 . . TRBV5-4 TGTGCCAGCAAGAGCCTAAAACAGGCCATCGGTGGCTACACCTTC CASKSLKQAIGGYTF
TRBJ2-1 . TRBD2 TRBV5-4 TGTGCCAGCAGCTTTCCAAAACTAGCGGGGAGCTCCTACAATGAGCAGTTCTTC CASSFPKLAGSSYNEQFF
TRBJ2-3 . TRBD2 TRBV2 TGTGCCAGCAGTATTCGCGGACTAGCGGGGGGCCGGGATACGCAGTATTTT CASSIRGLAGGRDTQYF
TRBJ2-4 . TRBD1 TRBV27 TGTGCCAGCAGTTTAAAGTCAGGGGGAGCCAAAAACATTCAGTACTTC CASSLKSGGAKNIQYF
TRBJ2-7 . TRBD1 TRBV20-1 TGCAGTGCTAGTGACAGGGCAGAGGTGCAGTACTTC CSASDRAEVQYF
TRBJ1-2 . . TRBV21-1 TGTGCCAGCAGCAAAGACAACAGGGAACTGTATGGCTACACCTTC CASSKDNRELYGYTF
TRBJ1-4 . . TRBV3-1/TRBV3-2 TGTGCCAGCAGCCAAGTCCGCGAAAAACTGTTTTTT CASSQVREKLFF
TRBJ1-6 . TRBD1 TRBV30 TGTGCCTGGAGTGTAACGAACGGACAGGGGAATTCACCCCTCCACTTT CAWSVTNGQGNSPLHF
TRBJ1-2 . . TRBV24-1 TGTGCCACCAGTGTAGCCCCTCCCGATGGCTACACCTTC CATSVAPPDGYTF
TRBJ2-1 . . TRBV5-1 TGCGCCAGCAGACTGAGGGGGGATGTGAAGGGCTCCTACAATGAGCAGTTCTTC CASRLRGDVKGSYNEQFF
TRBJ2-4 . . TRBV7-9 TGTGCCAGCAGCTTAGGTAAGGACTTCACTTGGGCCAAAAACATTCAGTACTTC CASSLGKDFTWAKNIQYF
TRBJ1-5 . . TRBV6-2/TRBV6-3 TGTGCCAGCAGTTTCAGGCACCTGACAGGACATCAGCCCCAGCATTTT CASSFRHLTGHQPQHF
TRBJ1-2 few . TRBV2 TGTGCCAGCAGTGTAGAGCTAGGGGACTATGGCTACACCTTC CASSVELGDYGYTF
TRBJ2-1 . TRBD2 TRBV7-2 TGTGCCAGCAGCCTAACTAGCGGGAGAATGAATGAGCAGTTCTTC CASSLTSGRMNEQFF
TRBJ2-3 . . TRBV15 TGTGCCACCAGCCCCCGGGGGAGTAGTATTCGCACAGATACGCAGTATTTT CATSPRGSSIRTDTQYF
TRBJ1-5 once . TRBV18 TGTGCCAGCTCACCCGGTGGAGGGGGCAATCAGCCCCAGCATTTT CASSPGGGGNQPQHF
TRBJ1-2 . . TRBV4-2 TGTGCCAGCAGCCAAGAATTCAAACAGGTTGTCTATGGCTACACCTTC CASSQEFKQVVYGYTF
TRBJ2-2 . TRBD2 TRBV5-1 TGCGCCAGCAGCTTGCTGGCGGGGGGGATCGCCGGGGAGCTGTTTTTT CASSLLAGGIAGELFF
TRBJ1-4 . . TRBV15 TGTGCCACCAGCAGAGATCAGAAAACTAATGAAAAACTGTTTTTT CATSRDQKTNEKLFF
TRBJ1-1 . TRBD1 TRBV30 TGTGCCTGGGTTGCTTCTGGTACCACAGGGGTGAACACTGAAGCTTTCTTT CAWVASGTTGVNTEAFF